This T cell receptor (beta chain) was identified during a study of monozygotic twins with inflammatory bowel disease. With no T cell sorting beforehand, total RNA was isolated from whole blood. UMIs that had a 6-nucleotide sample barcode were put in using template switching. TCRdb processed the 5' RACE reads again and assigns one entry to each CDR3 protein, with no DNA. The listing contains a few hundred thousand distinct CDR3 sequences. Germline V lookup: CDR1 SQVTM, CDR2 ANQGSEA. This CDR3 spans 12 amino acids. Sequenced: blood. The TCR sequence derives from a human donor with ulcerative colitis or Crohn's disease, or a healthy co-twin of an affected twin (not recorded which). The chain couples TRBV29-1 to TRBJ2-7. The CDR3: CSVKPTSYEQYF.